This T cell receptor beta chain comes out of a study of OX40 agonist ivuxolimab in advanced cancers. Study-wide results and caveats: At 0.1 to 3.0 mg/kg, CD4+ and CD8+ blood T cells expanded clonally by week 6.

This CDR3 is built from 15 residues. The V gene's germline CDR1 is SGHRS and CDR2 YFSETQ. V was pared by 0 bases and J by 11 bases, with 20 bases between. As to this clone: Its target is not known.

The data were produced by immunoSEQ multiplex PCR, yet TCRdb's version contains in-frame clones alone and is incomplete. The table includes 60,000 to 65,000 clones, approximately 81% detected once. Sequences were derived from CD4+ or CD8+ T cells sorted from blood, sampled in a trial of the OX40 agonist ivuxolimab. The clonotype was recovered from an adult with an advanced solid tumor such as melanoma, head and neck, liver or kidney cancer. This chain connects TRBV5-1 to TRBJ2-5, with D maybe TRBD2 (5 bases). Here the CDR3 reads CASSLARVLEGQQYF. CDR3 nucleotides: TGCGCCAGCAGCTTGGCCCGGGTACTCGAGGGCCAGCAGTACTTC.